One sample yielded the 2 T cell receptor beta chains listed below, sequenced in a study of T cell responses to AZD1222 COVID-19 vaccine. Here immunoSEQ multiplex PCR was the method, and the copy in TCRdb shows in-frame clones only, minus some. Of more than 150,000 clones listed, around 90% are singletons. Here the sequenced sample was peripheral blood, taken 28 days after the second AZD1222 dose. The receptors were gathered from an adult who received the AZD1222 COVID-19 vaccine.

This chain connects TRBV7-2 to TRBJ1-5; TRBD1 aligns across 8 bases. The length of the CDR3 is 16 residues. From germline, CDR1 is SGHTA and CDR2 FQGNSA. V lost 6 bases and J lost 3; bases outside the gene matches: 10. Here the CDR3 reads CASRQTGGSNNQPQHF. CDR3 DNA sequence: TGTGCCAGCAGGCAAACAGGGGGTAGTAACAATCAGCCCCAGCATTTT.

This clone came up once. The chain links TRBV12-3 or TRBV12-4 to TRBJ1-1; D may be TRBD1 (5 bases). Deletions cut 8 bases from V and 5 bases from J, with 12 bases between. The CDR3 contains 12 residues. CDR3 nucleotide sequence: TGTGCCAGCCTCACGGGGGGAACTGAAGCTTTCTTT. This gives the protein CASLTGGTEAFF.